These 23 T cell receptor beta chains came from one sample sequenced in a study of blood T cells in healthy people across ages. A sample-barcoded 5' primer and a J-beta primer mix were used in a second PCR of roughly 7 to 11 cycles. From the 5' RACE reads, TCRdb called clonotypes with MiXCR, one entry per CDR3 protein. The repertoire holds approximately 850,000 distinct CDR3 sequences, with under 45% as singletons. Sequencing was carried out using blood. These receptor sequences come from a man aged 60-69 years in good health.

V gene TRBV6-1 combines with J gene TRBJ1-2; D ambiguous. The CDR3 length is 11 residues. The V gene lost 1 base and the J gene lost 6 bases, with 3 bases spanning the gap. Germline-derived CDR1 and CDR2 are MNHNS and SASEGT. Here the CDR3 DNA reads TGTGCCAGCAGTGAAGTGGATGGCTACACCTTC. Amino acids: CASSEVDGYTF.

The rearrangement joins TRBV30 to TRBJ2-7, with 7 bases lining up with TRBD1. Germline V gene sequence: CDR1 GTSNPN, CDR2 SVGIG (reference sequence). The ends lost 5 bases at V and 0 bases at J; junction bases unmatched: 1. This CDR3 has 12 amino acids. CDR3: CAWGQDSYEQYF. CDR3 sequence (DNA): TGTGCCTGGGGACAGGACTCCTACGAGCAGTACTTC.

This chain links TRBV7-9 with TRBJ2-7, with D perhaps being TRBD1 or TRBD2 (5 bases each). The CDR3 is made up of 15 amino acids. In germline, CDR1 is SEHNR, CDR2 FQNEAQ (reference sequence). V was cut by 4 bases and J by 5 bases, with 18 bases left in between. CDR3 loop: CASSSVAGGTDEQYF. CDR3 nucleotides: TGTGCCAGCAGCTCCGTGGCGGGTGGGACCGACGAGCAGTACTTC. Based on the CDR3 plus reference TRBV7-9 and TRBJ2-7, the full variable domain is DTGVSQNPRHKITKRGQNVTFRCDPISEHNRLYWYRQTLGQGPEFLTYFQNEAQLEKSRLLSDRFSAERPKGSFSTLEIQRTEQGDSAMYLCASSSVAGGTDEQYFGPGTRLTVT.

V usage is TRBV4-3 and J usage is TRBJ1-5, with 11 bases aligning to TRBD1. CDR3 length equals 17 residues. Germline V lookup: CDR1 LGHNA, CDR2 YSLEER. Losses at the gene ends were 0 bases for V and 6 bases for J; bases not matched to a gene: 7. In DNA form, the CDR3 reads TGCGCCAGCAGCCAAGATTTCAGGACAGGGGGCAGTCAGCCCCAGCATTTT. It translates to CASSQDFRTGGSQPQHF.

The V call is TRBV6-6, the J call TRBJ1-2; maybe TRBD1 (6 bases). The CDR3 is 16 residues long. With 1 base removed from V and 2 bases from J, the gap between germline ends came to 14 bases. Germline CDR1 MNHNY, CDR2 SVGAGI (reference sequence). CDR3 nucleotide sequence: TGTGCCAGCAGTTACTACAGGGACGATCCCAACTATGGCTACACCTTC. Translating it yields CASSYYRDDPNYGYTF.

This clonotype has just a few counts. V gene TRBV21-1 combines with J gene TRBJ2-7; no DNA check was done on the table's D call, TRBD2. TRBV21-1 is classified as a pseudogene. The CDR3 has 15 residues. Written as DNA, the CDR3 is TGTGCCAGCAGCAAAGTGACTAGCCCACATTACGAGCAGTACTTC. This translates into CASSKVTSPHYEQYF.

This sequence joins TRBV12-5 and TRBJ1-5; D is perhaps TRBD1 (6 bases). The CDR3 consists of 16 residues. Germline V lookup: CDR1 LGHNT, CDR2 FRNRAP. Trimming removed 0 bases at V and 2 bases at J, with 11 bases between. CDR3 loop: CASGLVAGEGNQPQHF. CDR3 DNA sequence: TGTGCTAGTGGTTTGGTGGCAGGGGAGGGCAATCAGCCCCAGCATTTT.

The chain has TRBV6-6 and TRBJ2-5, with D uncertain. CDR3 length: 14 amino acids. Trimming removed 0 bases from V and 5 bases from J, with 10 bases in between. CDR1 MNHNY and CDR2 SVGAGI come from the germline V gene (reference sequence). The CDR3 region is CASSYSGDRETQYF. Here the CDR3 DNA reads TGTGCCAGCAGTTACTCTGGCGATCGGGAGACCCAGTACTTC.

The chain links TRBV6-1 to TRBJ2-1, with TRBD1 matching over 12 bases. The CDR3 totals 15 residues. Germline loops: CDR1 MNHNS, CDR2 SASEGT. V dropped 6 bases and J dropped 8; count of bases not matched to a gene: 8. The CDR3 loop reads CASRNPGQGAYEQFF. For the CDR3, the DNA is TGTGCCAGCAGAAATCCGGGACAGGGGGCTTATGAGCAGTTCTTC.

V usage is TRBV6-6 and J usage is TRBJ2-7; 8 nucleotides match TRBD2. CDR3 length: 13 residues. V shed 10 bases, J shed 3 bases, and the junction held 8 bases outside the gene matches. Looked up from germline, CDR1 is MNHNY and CDR2 is SVGAGI (reference sequence). The CDR3 sequence is CATQGSGVYEQYF. The CDR3 coding sequence is TGTGCCACCCAGGGTAGCGGGGTCTACGAGCAGTACTTC.

J is TRBJ2-5 and V is TRBV6-5; D gene ambiguous. The germline V gene encodes CDR1 MNHEY and CDR2 SVGAGI. Deletions cut 0 bases from V and 3 bases from J, with 5 bases between. The CDR3 is 13 amino acids. CDR3 sequence reads: CASSYSREETQYF. As DNA, the CDR3 is TGTGCCAGCAGTTACTCACGGGAAGAGACCCAGTACTTC.

The rearrangement uses TRBV29-1 and TRBJ2-1; 10 bases align to TRBD2. This CDR3 is 15 amino acids long. From germline, CDR1 is SQVTM and CDR2 ANQGSEA. V shed 4 bases and J 3 bases; nucleotides not matched to a gene: 6. This CDR3 reads CSVVASGGIYNEQFF. CDR3 bases: TGCAGCGTTGTGGCTAGCGGGGGAATCTACAATGAGCAGTTCTTC.

In the case of this clonotype: The junction departs from germline at one end; a sequencing error may be responsible. V usage is TRBV5-6 and J usage is TRBJ2-5; D remains ambiguous. Germline-derived CDR1 and CDR2 are SGHDT and YYEEEE. This CDR3 contains 13 residues. CDR3 amino acids: CASGLYTKETQYF. CDR3 coding DNA: TGTGCCAGCGGCTTGTACACTAAAGAGACCCAGTACTTC.

The chain joins TRBV20-1 to TRBJ2-7, with D hard to call. Germline loops: CDR1 DFQATT, CDR2 SNEGSKA (reference sequence). The CDR3 is made up of 14 amino acids. The ends were cut back, 0 bases at V and 0 bases at J, with 9 bases in the middle. The CDR3 DNA reads TGCAGTGCTAGAGATAGCAGGAGCTCCTACGAGCAGTACTTC. Encoded protein: CSARDSRSSYEQYF.

This chain links TRBV20-1 with TRBJ1-2; tentatively, D is TRBD1 (6 bases). This CDR3 is built from 12 residues. The germline CDR1 and CDR2 sequences are DFQATT and SNEGSKA (reference sequence). V was pared by 0 bases and J by 12 bases, with 14 bases between. CDR3 DNA: TGCAGTGCTAGAGATCTAACAGGGTTTGACACCTTC. This sequence encodes CSARDLTGFDTF.

The table lists this clonotype with a few counts. V is TRBV12-3 or TRBV12-4 and J is TRBJ2-3, with D unclear. The CDR3 sequence is 14 residues long. Trimming cost V 5 bases and J 1 base, with 10 bases left between them. CDR3 in amino acids: CASSGISRTDTQYF. The CDR3 coding sequence is TGTGCCAGCAGTGGGATTTCACGCACAGATACGCAGTATTTT.

The J gene is TRBJ2-1, the V gene TRBV12-3 or TRBV12-4; D tentatively reads TRBD1 or TRBD2 (5 bases each). This CDR3 is 14 amino acids long. V gave up 5 bases and J gave up 4 bases, with 12 bases separating them. CDR3 residues: CASSLGRSYNEQFF. For the CDR3, the DNA is TGTGCCAGCAGTCTGGGACGGTCATACAATGAGCAGTTCTTC.

There are a few counts of this clonotype. V gene TRBV2 combines with J gene TRBJ2-7, with D perhaps assigned TRBD1 or TRBD2 (6 bases each). This CDR3 is built from 17 residues. The V gene's germline CDR1 is SNHLY and CDR2 FYNNEI. V was cut by 6 bases and J by 5 bases, with 26 bases left in between. CDR3 amino acids: CASSPLGGLSLINEQYF. The CDR3, as DNA: TGTGCCAGCAGCCCCCTTGGGGGGCTTAGTCTTATCAACGAGCAGTACTTC. The full variable domain, rest sourced from reference TRBV2 and TRBJ2-7, is EPEVTQTPSHQVTQMGQEVILRCVPISNHLYFYWYRQILGQKVEFLVSFYNNEISEKSEIFDDQFSVERPDGSNFTLKIRSTKLEDSAMYFCASSPLGGLSLINEQYFGPGTRLTVT.

CDR3 coding DNA: TGTGCCAGCAGCTTAGGGGCCCAGGGCAAAAGAGGCACTGAAGCTTTCTTT. Protein sequence: CASSLGAQGKRGTEAFF. This chain uses TRBV7-2 with TRBJ1-1, with a tentative D call TRBD1 (5 bases). V was pared by 1 base and J by 4 bases, with 19 bases between. From germline, CDR1 is SGHTA and CDR2 FQGNSA. The CDR3 has 17 residues. Together with reference TRBV7-2 and TRBJ1-1, the CDR3 gives the full variable domain: GAGVSQSPSNKVTEKGKDVELRCDPISGHTALYWYRQSLGQGLEFLIYFQGNSAPDKSGLPSDRFSAERTGGSVSTLTIQRTQQEDSAVYLCASSLGAQGKRGTEAFFGQGTRLTVV.

V is TRBV20-1 and J is TRBJ2-7; TRBD2 agrees at 8 bases. CDR3 size: 15 residues. With 3 bases clipped from V and 7 bases from J, the junction kept 14 bases outside the gene matches. Germline V gene data show CDR1 as DFQATT and CDR2 as SNEGSKA (reference sequence). CDR3 sequence reads: CSASRIAGRYNEQYF. The CDR3 DNA follows: TGCAGTGCTAGTCGAATAGCGGGGCGCTACAATGAGCAGTACTTC.

Written as DNA, the CDR3 is TGCGCCAGCAGCCAAAATGACAGGGTCGTTTACGAGCAGTACTTC. Protein sequence: CASSQNDRVVYEQYF. This chain connects TRBV4-1 to TRBJ2-7; 7 nucleotides agree with TRBD1. CDR1 and CDR2 from the germline V gene are MGHRA and YSYEKL. The V segment lost 2 bases and the J segment 4 bases; nucleotides outside the gene matches: 8. The CDR3 extends over 15 amino acids.

The V call is TRBV20-1, the J call TRBJ2-5, with D possibly being TRBD2 (5 bases). With the DNA end fitting TRBJ2-7 better, the J assignment may be wrong. The germline V gene has CDR1 DFQATT and CDR2 SNEGSKA (reference sequence). This CDR3 has 12 residues. Here the CDR3 DNA reads TGCAGTGCTAGAGATGGGGAGCACGAGCAGTACTTC. This encodes CSARDGEHEQYF.

Comment on this clonotype: Being one base from a much bigger clone, this may be a read error. The V and J genes are TRBV29-1 and TRBJ2-5; 7 bases map to TRBD1. The CDR3 is made up of 16 amino acids. V gave up 0 bases and J gave up 7 bases; unmatched junction bases: 14. In germline, CDR1 is SQVTM, CDR2 ANQGSEA. The CDR3 DNA follows: TGCAGCGTTGAAGATCGGGGACAGATAAACAAAGGGACCCAGTACTTC. Protein product: CSVEDRGQINKGTQYF.